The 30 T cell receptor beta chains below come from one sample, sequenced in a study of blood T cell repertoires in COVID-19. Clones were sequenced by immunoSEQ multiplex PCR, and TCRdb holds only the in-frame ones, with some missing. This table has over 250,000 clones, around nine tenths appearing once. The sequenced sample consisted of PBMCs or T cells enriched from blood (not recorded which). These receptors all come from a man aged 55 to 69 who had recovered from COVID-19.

The CDR3 sequence is CASSPGLVGTGELFF. DNA of the CDR3: TGCGCCAGCAGCCCGGGACTAGTTGGCACCGGGGAGCTGTTTTTT. The chain recombines TRBV5-1 with TRBJ2-2; 8 bases match TRBD2. Unmatched junction bases numbered 6, after V lost 4 bases and J lost 4 bases. Germline CDR1 and CDR2: SGHRS and YFSETQ. The CDR3 runs to 15 residues.

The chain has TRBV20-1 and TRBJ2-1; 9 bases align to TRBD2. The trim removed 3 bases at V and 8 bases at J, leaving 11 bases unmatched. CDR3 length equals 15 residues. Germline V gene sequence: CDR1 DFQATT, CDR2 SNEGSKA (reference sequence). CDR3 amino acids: CSASGALAGIDEQFF. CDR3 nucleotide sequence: TGCAGTGCTAGTGGCGCGCTAGCGGGGATAGATGAGCAGTTCTTC.

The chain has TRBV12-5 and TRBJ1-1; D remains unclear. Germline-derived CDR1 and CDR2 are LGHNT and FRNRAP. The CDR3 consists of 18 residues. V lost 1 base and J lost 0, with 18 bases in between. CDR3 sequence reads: CASGLATSADAMNTEAFF. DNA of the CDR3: TGTGCTAGTGGTTTGGCAACATCCGCGGATGCCATGAACACTGAAGCTTTCTTT.

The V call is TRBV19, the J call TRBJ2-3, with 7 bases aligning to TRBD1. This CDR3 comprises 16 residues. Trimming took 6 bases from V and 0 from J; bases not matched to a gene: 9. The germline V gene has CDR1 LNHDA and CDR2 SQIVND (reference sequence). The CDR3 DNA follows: TGTGCCAGTAGAGAAACCGGGACAGCTAGCACAGATACGCAGTATTTT. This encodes CASRETGTASTDTQYF.

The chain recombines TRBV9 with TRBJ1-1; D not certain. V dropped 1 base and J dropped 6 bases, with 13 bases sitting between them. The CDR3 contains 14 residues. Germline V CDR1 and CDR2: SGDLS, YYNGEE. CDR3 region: CASSVQAGNAEAFF. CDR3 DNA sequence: TGTGCCAGCAGCGTACAGGCAGGTAATGCTGAAGCTTTCTTT.

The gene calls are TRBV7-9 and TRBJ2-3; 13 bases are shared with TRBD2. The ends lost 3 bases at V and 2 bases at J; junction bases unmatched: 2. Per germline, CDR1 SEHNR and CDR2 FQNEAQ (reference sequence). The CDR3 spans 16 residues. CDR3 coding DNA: TGTGCCAGCAGCTTCGGGACTAGCGGGGCCACAGATACGCAGTATTTT. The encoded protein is CASSFGTSGATDTQYF.

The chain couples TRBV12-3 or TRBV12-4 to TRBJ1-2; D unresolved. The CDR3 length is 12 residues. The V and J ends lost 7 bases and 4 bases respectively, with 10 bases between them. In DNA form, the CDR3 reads TGTGCCAGCACCTCGCGGATCTATGGCTACACCTTC. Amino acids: CASTSRIYGYTF.

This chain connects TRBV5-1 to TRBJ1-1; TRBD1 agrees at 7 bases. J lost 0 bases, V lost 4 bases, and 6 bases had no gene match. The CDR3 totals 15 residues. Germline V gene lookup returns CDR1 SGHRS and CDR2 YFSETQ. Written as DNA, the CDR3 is TGCGCCAGCAGCGCTACGACAGGGTTGAACACTGAAGCTTTCTTT. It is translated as CASSATTGLNTEAFF.

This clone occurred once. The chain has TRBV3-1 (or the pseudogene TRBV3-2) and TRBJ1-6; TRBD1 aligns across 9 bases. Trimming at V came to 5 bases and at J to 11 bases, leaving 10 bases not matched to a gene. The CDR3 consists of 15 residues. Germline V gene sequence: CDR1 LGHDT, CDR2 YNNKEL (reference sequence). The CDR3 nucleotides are TGTGCCAGCAGCGTAGGACAGGGGATTAGGGCACCCCTCCACTTT. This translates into CASSVGQGIRAPLHF.

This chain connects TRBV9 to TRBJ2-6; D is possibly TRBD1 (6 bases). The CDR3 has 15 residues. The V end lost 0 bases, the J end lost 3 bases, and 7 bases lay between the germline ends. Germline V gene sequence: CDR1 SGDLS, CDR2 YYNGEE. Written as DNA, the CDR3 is TGTGCCAGCAGCGTAGGGGGGCTTGGGGCCAACGTCCTGACTTTC. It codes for CASSVGGLGANVLTF. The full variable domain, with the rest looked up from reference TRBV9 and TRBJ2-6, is DSGVTQTPKHLITATGQRVTLRCSPRSGDLSVYWYQQSLDQGLQFLIQYYNGEERAKGNILERFSAQQFPDLHSELNLSSLELGDSALYFCASSVGGLGANVLTFGAGSRLTVL.

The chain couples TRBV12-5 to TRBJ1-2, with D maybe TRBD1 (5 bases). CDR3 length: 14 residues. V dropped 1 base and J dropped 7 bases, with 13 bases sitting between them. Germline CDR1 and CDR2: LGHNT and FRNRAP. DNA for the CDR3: TGTGCTAGTGGTTTGGAGGTGACAGTTTCTGGCTACACCTTC. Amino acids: CASGLEVTVSGYTF.

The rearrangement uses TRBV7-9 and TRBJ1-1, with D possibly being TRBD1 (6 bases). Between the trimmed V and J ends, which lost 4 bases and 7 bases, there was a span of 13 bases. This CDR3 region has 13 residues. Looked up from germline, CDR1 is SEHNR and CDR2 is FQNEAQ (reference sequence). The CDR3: CASSSSGHLEAFF. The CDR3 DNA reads TGTGCCAGCAGCTCCTCGGGACATCTTGAAGCTTTCTTT.

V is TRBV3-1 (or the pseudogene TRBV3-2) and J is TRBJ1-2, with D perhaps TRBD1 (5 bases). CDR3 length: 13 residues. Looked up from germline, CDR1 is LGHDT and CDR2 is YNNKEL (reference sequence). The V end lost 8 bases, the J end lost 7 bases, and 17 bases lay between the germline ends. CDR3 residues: CASGQGAPGGYTF. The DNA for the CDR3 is TGTGCCAGCGGACAAGGGGCCCCCGGTGGCTACACCTTC.

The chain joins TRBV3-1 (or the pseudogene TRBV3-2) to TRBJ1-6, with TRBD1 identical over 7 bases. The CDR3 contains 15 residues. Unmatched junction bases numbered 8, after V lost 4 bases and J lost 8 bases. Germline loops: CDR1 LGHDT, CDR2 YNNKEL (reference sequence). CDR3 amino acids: CASSPRTGGDSPLHF. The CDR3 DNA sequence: TGTGCCAGCAGCCCCCGGACAGGAGGAGATTCACCCCTCCACTTT.

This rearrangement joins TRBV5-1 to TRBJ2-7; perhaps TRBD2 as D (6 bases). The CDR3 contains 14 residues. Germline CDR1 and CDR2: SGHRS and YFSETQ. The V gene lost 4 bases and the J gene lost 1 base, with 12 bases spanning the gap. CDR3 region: CASSTRDASYEQYF. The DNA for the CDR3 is TGCGCCAGCAGCACGCGGGACGCATCCTACGAGCAGTACTTC. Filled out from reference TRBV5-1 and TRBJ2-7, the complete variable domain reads KAGVTQTPRYLIKTRGQQVTLSCSPISGHRSVSWYQQTPGQGLQFLFEYFSETQRNKGNFPGRFSGRQFSNSRSEMNVSTLELGDSALYLCASSTRDASYEQYFGPGTRLTVT.

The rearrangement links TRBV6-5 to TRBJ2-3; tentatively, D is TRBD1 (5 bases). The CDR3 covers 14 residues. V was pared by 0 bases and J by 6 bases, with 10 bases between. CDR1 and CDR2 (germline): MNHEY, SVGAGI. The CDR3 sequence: CASSYSQGYDTQYF. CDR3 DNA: TGTGCCAGCAGTTACTCCCAGGGATACGATACGCAGTATTTT.

CDR3 in amino acids: CSASLPGGFWTDTQYF. In DNA, the CDR3 is TGCAGTGCTAGTCTCCCGGGGGGTTTTTGGACAGATACGCAGTATTTT. This chain joins TRBV20-1 and TRBJ2-3; 7 nucleotides line up with TRBD2. The junction had 12 bases not matched to a gene; V was cut back by 3 bases and J by 3 bases. Germline assignment: CDR1 DFQATT and CDR2 SNEGSKA (reference sequence). This CDR3 comprises 16 residues.

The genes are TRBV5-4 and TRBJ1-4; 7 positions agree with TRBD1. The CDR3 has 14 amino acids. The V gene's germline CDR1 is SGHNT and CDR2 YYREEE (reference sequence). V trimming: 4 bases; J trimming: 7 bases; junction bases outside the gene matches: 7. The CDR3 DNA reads TGTGCCAGCAGCCTCGACAGGGATCGTGAAAAACTGTTTTTT. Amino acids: CASSLDRDREKLFF.

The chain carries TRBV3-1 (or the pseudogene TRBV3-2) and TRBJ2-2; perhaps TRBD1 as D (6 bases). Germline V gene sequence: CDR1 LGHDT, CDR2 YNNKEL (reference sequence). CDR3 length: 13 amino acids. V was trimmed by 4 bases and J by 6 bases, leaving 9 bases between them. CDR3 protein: CASSRTVAGELFF. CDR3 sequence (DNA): TGTGCCAGCAGCCGGACAGTAGCCGGGGAGCTGTTTTTT.

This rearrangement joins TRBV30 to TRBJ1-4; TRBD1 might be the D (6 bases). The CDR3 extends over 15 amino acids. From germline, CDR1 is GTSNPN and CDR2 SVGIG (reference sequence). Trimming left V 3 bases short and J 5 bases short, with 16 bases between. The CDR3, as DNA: TGTGCCTGGAGCGTCAGCGGTGGGGGCAATGAAAAACTGTTTTTT. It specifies CAWSVSGGGNEKLFF.

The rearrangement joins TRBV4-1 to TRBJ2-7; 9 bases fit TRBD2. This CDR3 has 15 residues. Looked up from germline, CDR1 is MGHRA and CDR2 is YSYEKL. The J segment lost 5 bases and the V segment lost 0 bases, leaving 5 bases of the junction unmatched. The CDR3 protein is CASSQEWSSGNEQYF. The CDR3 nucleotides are TGCGCCAGCAGCCAAGAATGGTCTAGCGGGAACGAGCAGTACTTC.

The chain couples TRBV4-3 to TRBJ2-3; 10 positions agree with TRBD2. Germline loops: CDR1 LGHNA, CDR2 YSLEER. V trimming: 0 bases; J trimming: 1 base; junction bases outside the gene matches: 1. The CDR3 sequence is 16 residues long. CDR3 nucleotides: TGCGCCAGCAGCCAAGATCTAGCGGGAGGCACAGATACGCAGTATTTT. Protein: CASSQDLAGGTDTQYF.

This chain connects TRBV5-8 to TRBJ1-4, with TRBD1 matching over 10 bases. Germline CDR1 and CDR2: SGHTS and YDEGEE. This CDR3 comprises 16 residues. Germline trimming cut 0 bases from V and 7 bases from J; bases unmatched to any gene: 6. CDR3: CASSLGGGTGVEKLFF. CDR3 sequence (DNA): TGTGCCAGCAGCTTGGGCGGCGGGACAGGGGTTGAAAAACTGTTTTTT.

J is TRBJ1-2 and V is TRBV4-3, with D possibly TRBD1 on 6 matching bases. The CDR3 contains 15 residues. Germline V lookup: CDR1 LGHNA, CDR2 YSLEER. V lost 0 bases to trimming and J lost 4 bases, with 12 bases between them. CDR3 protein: CASSQEWGHLYGYTF. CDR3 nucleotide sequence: TGCGCCAGCAGCCAAGAATGGGGACACCTCTATGGCTACACCTTC.

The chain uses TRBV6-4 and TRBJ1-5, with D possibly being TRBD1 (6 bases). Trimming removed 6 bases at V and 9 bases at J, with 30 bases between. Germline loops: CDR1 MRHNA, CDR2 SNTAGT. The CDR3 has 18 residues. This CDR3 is CASRVPPGVASVLRPQHF. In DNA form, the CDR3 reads TGTGCCAGCAGGGTCCCCCCAGGGGTCGCCTCGGTTTTACGGCCCCAGCATTTT.

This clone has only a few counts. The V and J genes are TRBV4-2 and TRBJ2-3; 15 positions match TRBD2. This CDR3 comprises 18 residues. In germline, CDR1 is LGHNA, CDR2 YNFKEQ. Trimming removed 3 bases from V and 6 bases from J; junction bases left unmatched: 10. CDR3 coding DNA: TGTGCCAGCAGCCACCTACCGGGACTAGCGGGAGGAGGTGATACGCAGTATTTT. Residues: CASSHLPGLAGGGDTQYF.

CDR3 coding DNA: TGTGCCAGTAGTATGCGGGGGTGGTCCACTGAAGCTTTCTTT. This encodes CASSMRGWSTEAFF. J is TRBJ1-1 and V is TRBV19; maybe TRBD1 (5 bases). V lost 3 bases, J lost 4 bases, and 12 bases lay in between. This CDR3 is 14 amino acids long. The germline CDR1 and CDR2 sequences are LNHDA and SQIVND (reference sequence).

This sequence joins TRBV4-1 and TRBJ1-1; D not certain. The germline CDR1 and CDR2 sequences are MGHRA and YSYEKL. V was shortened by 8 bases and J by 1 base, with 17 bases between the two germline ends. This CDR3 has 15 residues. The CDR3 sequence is CASCLYTTSNTEAFF. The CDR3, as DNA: TGCGCCAGCTGCCTTTACACGACTTCGAACACTGAAGCTTTCTTT.

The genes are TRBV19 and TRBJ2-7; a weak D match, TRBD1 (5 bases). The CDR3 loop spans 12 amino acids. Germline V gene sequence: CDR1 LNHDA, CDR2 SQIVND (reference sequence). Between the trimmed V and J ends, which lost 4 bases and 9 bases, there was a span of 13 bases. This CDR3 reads CASSNQGMPQYF. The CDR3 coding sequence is TGTGCCAGTAGTAACCAGGGAATGCCGCAGTACTTC.

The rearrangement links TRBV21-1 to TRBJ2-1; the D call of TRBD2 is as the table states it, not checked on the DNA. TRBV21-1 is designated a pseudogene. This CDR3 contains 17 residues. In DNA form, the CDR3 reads TGTGCCAGCAGCAAAAAACCCTCCCCTAGCTCCTACAATGAGCAGTTCTTC. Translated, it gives CASSKKPSPSSYNEQFF.